This record concerns one TCR beta chain sequence. The target antigen is unknown. This sample was taken from a study of vaccination and CD4 T cells after COVID-19. In the study overall: Post-vaccination specimens were collected at a median of roughly 69 days following dose two (range 14 to 241). Study observations and caveats: Relatively few convalescent patients were studied; early post-infection timepoints were not included.

Cultured CD4+ T cells had their DNA profiled by the Oncomine TCR Beta short-read assay. DNA came from CD4+ T cells after culture. TCRdb independently ran MiXCR on the PCR reads; one entry per CDR3 protein. The repertoire consists of around 8,400 distinct CDR3 sequences, with approximately 41% occurring once and the leading ten covering about 35%. The CDR3 has 15 residues. The germline CDR1 and CDR2 sequences are SGHNT and YYREEE (reference sequence). Trimming removed 3 bases at V and 2 bases at J, with 14 bases between. Treatment reported: roughly 11-day PBMC culture with coronavirus spike peptide pools or control peptides (ViraFEST assay). From the unexposed donor, CD4+ T cells were collected ahead of the COVID-19 pandemic (2011-2018).

V and J are TRBV5-4 and TRBJ2-5; tentatively, D is TRBD1 or TRBD2 (5 bases each). The material sequenced was CD4+ T cells from blood, cultured in vitro. The TCR was taken from a human donor in good health. CDR3 residues: CASSSPRGVQETQYF. The CDR3 bases are TGTGCCAGCAGCTCGCCTAGAGGGGTACAAGAGACCCAGTACTTC. The entire variable domain, with the rest obtained from reference TRBV5-4 and TRBJ2-5, is as follows: ETGVTQSPTHLIKTRGQQVTLRCSSQSGHNTVSWYQQALGQGPQFIFQYYREEENGRGNFPPRFSGLQFPNYSSELNVNALELDDSALYLCASSSPRGVQETQYFGPGTRLLVL.